This T cell receptor (beta chain) was profiled in a study of T-cell reconstitution after alpha-beta-depleted transplantation in children. Preparation of the TCRbeta library used unique molecular identifiers. TCRdb ran MiXCR on the PCR reads and lists one entry per CDR3 protein. Among 450,000 to 600,000 distinct CDR3 sequences listed, around 19% were seen once. This clonotype was counted only a few times. Germline V gene data show CDR1 as SGHRS and CDR2 as YFSETQ. V lost 0 bases and J lost 10, with 13 bases in between. This CDR3 is 13 amino acids long. The rearrangement joins TRBV5-1 to TRBJ1-1; D is perhaps TRBD1 (5 bases). The sequencing here drew on PBMCs from the stem cell graft donor, taken from the stem cell graft. The TCR was taken from a human donor who donated a stem cell graft to a child with acute lymphoblastic leukemia. CDR3 DNA sequence: TGCGCCAGCAGCTTGGACCTCAGGGCCACAGCTTTCTTT. It encodes CASSLDLRATAFF.